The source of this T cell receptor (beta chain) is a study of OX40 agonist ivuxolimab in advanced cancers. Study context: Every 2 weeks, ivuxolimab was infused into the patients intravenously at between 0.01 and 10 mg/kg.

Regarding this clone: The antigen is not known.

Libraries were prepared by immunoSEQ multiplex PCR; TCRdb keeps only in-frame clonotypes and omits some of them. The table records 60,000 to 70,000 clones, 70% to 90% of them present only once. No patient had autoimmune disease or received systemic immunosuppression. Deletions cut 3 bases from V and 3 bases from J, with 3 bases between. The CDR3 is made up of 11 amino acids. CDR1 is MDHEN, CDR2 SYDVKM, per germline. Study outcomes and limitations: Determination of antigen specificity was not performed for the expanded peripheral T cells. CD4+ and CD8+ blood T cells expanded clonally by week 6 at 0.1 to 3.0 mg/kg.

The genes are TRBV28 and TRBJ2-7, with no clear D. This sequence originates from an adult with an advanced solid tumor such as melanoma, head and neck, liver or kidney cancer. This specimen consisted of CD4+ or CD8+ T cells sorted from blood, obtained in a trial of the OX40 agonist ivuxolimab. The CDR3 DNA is TGTGCCAGCAGTTTCCTCTACGAGCAGTACTTC. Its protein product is CASSFLYEQYF.